This T cell receptor beta chain was identified in a study of T-cell reconstitution after alpha-beta-depleted transplantation in children. The TCRbeta library was prepared with unique molecular identifiers. TCRdb reprocessed the PCR reads via MiXCR and lists one record per CDR3 protein. Here the sample spans 210,000 or so distinct CDR3 sequences, about 9.5% being singletons. This clonotype was found many times. Here the sequenced sample was PBMCs from the stem cell graft donor, taken from the stem cell graft. The sequence derives from a human donor who donated a stem cell graft to a child with acute lymphoblastic leukemia.

CDR3 in amino acids: CASSDGLAETNSYNEQFF. CDR3 in DNA: TGTGCCAGCAGTGACGGACTAGCGGAAACCAACTCCTACAATGAGCAGTTCTTC. The chain carries TRBV27 and TRBJ2-1, with 10 bases matching TRBD2. CDR3 length: 18 amino acids. J was trimmed by 0 bases and V by 5 bases; bases with no gene match: 10. Looked up from germline, CDR1 is MNHEY and CDR2 is SMNVEV (reference sequence).